This T cell receptor beta chain derives from a study of graft-versus-host responses after intestinal transplantation. The study, taken as a whole, reports: GvH clones were found in recipient marrow; some appeared first in ileum or blood.

Repertoires were generated with immunoSEQ multiplex PCR, while TCRdb's copy carries only in-frame clones and drops some. Of 85,000 to 100,000 clones in the sample, almost 90% were seen once. On this clone: Antigen specificity is unknown.

The TCR originated in a human donor who received an intestinal transplant. The sequenced sample was unstimulated CD4+ T cells sorted from spleen or lymph node cells, obtained before intestinal transplant.

CDR3 protein: CASSLDGQGRPDTQYF. The CDR3 DNA reads TGTGCCAGCTCCCTCGATGGACAGGGAAGGCCAGATACGCAGTATTTT. The genes are TRBV18 and TRBJ2-3; 8 nucleotides line up with TRBD1. From germline, CDR1 is KGHSH and CDR2 LQKENI. Losses at the gene ends were 6 bases for V and 4 bases for J; bases not matched to a gene: 12. The CDR3 has 16 amino acids.